The sequence of this T cell receptor beta chain was determined in a study of identical twins. The CDR3 is 14 residues long. Germline-derived CDR1 and CDR2 are MNHEY and SVGEGT. After removal of 2 bases from V and 2 bases from J, the junction contained 0 bases not matched to a gene. This clonotype was counted many times. From the 5' RACE reads, TCRdb called clonotypes with MiXCR, one entry per CDR3 protein. Among a few hundred thousand distinct CDR3 sequences listed, approximately 7.1% were seen once. The data also belong to a second study, concerning T cells expressing NK-cell markers.

This chain connects TRBV6-2 or TRBV6-3 to TRBJ2-3; 8 nucleotides match TRBD2. The clonotype originates from a woman between 18 and 29 years old in good health. The material sequenced was CD8+ T cells sorted from blood. The CDR3 bases are TGTGCCAGCAGTTACGGACTAGCCACAGATACGCAGTATTTT. Its translation: CASSYGLATDTQYF.